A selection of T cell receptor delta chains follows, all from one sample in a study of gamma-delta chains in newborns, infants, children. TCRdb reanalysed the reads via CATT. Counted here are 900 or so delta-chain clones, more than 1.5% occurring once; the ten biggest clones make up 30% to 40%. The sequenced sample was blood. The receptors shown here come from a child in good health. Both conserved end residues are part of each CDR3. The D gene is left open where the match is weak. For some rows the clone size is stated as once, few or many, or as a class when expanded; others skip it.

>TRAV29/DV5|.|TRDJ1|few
CSVLLCSSSYLLGGTDKLIF
.
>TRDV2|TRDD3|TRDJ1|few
CACDTMGSGGYGAFTDKLIF
TGTGCCTGTGACACCATGGGTTCTGGGGGATACGGCGCGTTCACCGATAAACTCATCTTT
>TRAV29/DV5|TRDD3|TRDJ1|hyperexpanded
CAAAATYWGATDKLIF
TGTGCAGCAGCAGCTACCTACTGGGGGGCCACCGATAAACTCATCTTT
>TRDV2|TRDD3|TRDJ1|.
CACDPVLGATHTDKLIF
TGTGCCTGTGACCCTGTACTGGGGGCCACCCACACCGATAAACTCATCTTT
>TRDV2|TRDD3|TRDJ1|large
CACDLLGEYTDKLIF
TGTGCCTGTGATCTACTGGGGGAGTACACCGATAAACTCATCTTT
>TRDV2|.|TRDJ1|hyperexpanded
CACVPIQYTDKLIF
TGTGCCTGTGTCCCGATCCAGTACACCGATAAACTCATCTTT
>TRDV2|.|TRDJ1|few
CACVTVGVYTDRLIF
TGTGCCTGTGTCACCGTGGGGGTGTACACCGATAGACTCATCTTT
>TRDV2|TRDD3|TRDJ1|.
CACDSIGTSLTGAALRDTDKLIF
TGTGCCTGTGACTCAATTGGGACCTCGCTGACTGGGGCCGCTCTGAGGGACACCGATAAACTCATCTTT
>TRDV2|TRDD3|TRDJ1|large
CACDPILTGGQIDTDKLIF
TGTGCCTGTGACCCAATTTTGACTGGGGGACAGATAGACACCGATAAACTCATCTTT
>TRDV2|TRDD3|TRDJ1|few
CACDTVGSSGGRTVTDKLIF
TGTGCCTGTGACACGGTAGGGAGTTCTGGGGGAAGGACCGTCACCGATAAACTCATCTTT
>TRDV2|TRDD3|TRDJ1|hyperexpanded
CACDTVAGGTGPDKLIF
TGTGCCTGTGACACCGTGGCTGGGGGCACGGGGCCCGATAAACTCATCTTT
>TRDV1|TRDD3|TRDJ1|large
CALGELVIVLRYWGIGNTDKLIF
TGTGCTCTTGGGGAACTAGTCATCGTCCTCCGGTACTGGGGGATAGGGAACACCGATAAACTCATCTTT
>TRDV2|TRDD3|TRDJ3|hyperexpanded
CACDLVLGDISSWDTRQMFF
TGTGCCTGTGATCTTGTACTGGGGGACATAAGCTCCTGGGACACCCGACAGATGTTTTTC
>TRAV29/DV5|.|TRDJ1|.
CSVLLCSSSYLLGATDKLIF
.
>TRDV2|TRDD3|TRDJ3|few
CACDILGVSSWDTRQMFF
TGTGCCTGTGACATACTGGGGGTCAGCTCCTGGGACACCCGACAGATGTTTTTC
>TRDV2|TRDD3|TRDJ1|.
CACDTVARDTLFTHDKLIF
TGTGCCTGTGACACCGTTGCGAGGGATACGCTATTCACGCACGATAAACTCATCTTT
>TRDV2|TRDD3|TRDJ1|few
CACDRLGDHDTDKLIF
TGTGCCTGTGATCGCCTGGGGGACCACGACACCGATAAACTCATCTTT
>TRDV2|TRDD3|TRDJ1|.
CACYTLITVGYNTDKLTF
TGTGCCTGTTACACCCTGATTACTGTGGGATACAACACCGATAAACTCACCTTT
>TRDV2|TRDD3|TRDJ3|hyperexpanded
CACDTVWGTSSWDTRQMFF
TGTGCCTGTGACACCGTCTGGGGGACCAGCTCCTGGGACACCCGACAGATGTTTTTC
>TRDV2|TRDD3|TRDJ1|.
CACDTLGDTFGTDKLIF
TGTGCCTGTGACACCCTGGGGGATACCTTCGGCACCGATAAACTCATCTTT
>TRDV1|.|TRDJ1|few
CALGELVVTDKLIF
TGTGCTCTTGGGGAACTAGTAGTCACCGATAAACTCATCTTT
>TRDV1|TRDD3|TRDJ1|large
CALGEGGGYPDKLIF
TGTGCTCTTGGGGAAGGCGGGGGATACCCCGATAAACTCATCTTT
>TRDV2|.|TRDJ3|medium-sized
CACDTVGNWDTRQMFF
TGTGCCTGTGACACCGTTGGAAACTGGGACACCCGACAGATGTTTTTC
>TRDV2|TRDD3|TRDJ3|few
CACDTVLGDSSSWDTRQMFF
TGTGCCTGTGACACCGTTTTGGGGGATAGCAGCTCCTGGGACACCCGACAGATGTTTTTC
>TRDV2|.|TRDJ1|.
CACGTVGGYTDKLIF
TGTGCCTGTGGCACCGTGGGGGGCTACACCGATAAACTCATCTTT
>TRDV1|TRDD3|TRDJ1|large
CALASSWGIRNYKLIF
TGTGCTCTTGCTTCTAGCTGGGGGATAAGAAATTACAAACTCATCTTT
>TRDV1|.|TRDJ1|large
CALGELYLLRYYWNTDKLIF
TGTGCTCTTGGGGAACTCTACCTACTGCGGTATTACTGGAACACCGATAAACTCATCTTT
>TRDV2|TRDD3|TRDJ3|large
CACDTGDTRSWDTRQMFF
TGTGCTTGTGACACCGGGGATACGAGGTCCTGGGACACCCGACAGATGTTTTTC
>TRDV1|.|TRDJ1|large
CALGENPSYGTGGVPGKLIF
TGTGCTCTTGGGGAAAACCCTTCCTACGGTACTGGGGGAGTACCGGGTAAACTCATCTTT
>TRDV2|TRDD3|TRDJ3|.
CARDTAGWGTGGYPSWDTRQMFF
TGTGCCCGTGACACCGCCGGCTGGGGTACTGGGGGGTACCCCTCCTGGGACACCCGACAGATGTTTTTC
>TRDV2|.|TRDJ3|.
CACDTWDTRQMFF
TGTGCCTGTGACACCTGGGACACCCGACAGATGTTTTTC